The 18 T cell receptor beta chains given below trace back to one sample, sequenced in a study of blood T cell repertoires in COVID-19. This table comes from immunoSEQ multiplex PCR, and its TCRdb copy is limited to in-frame clones, with some not included. The sample has approximately 470,000 clones; over 75% are singletons. The sample comprised peripheral blood. These receptors all stem from a human donor in a cohort sampled during active COVID-19.

The DNA of the CDR3 is TGTGCCAGTCGACAGGGGACTAATGAAAAACTGTTTTTT. It translates to CASRQGTNEKLFF. The chain has TRBV19 and TRBJ1-4; TRBD1 matches at 8 bases. The V and J ends lost 8 bases and 2 bases, in that order; junction bases with no gene match: 1. Germline V gives CDR1 LNHDA, CDR2 SQIVND (reference sequence). The CDR3 has 13 amino acids. The full variable domain, completed using reference TRBV19 and TRBJ1-4, is DGGITQSPKYLFRKEGQNVTLSCEQNLNHDAMYWYRQDPGQGLRLIYYSQIVNDFQKGDIAEGYSVSREKKESFPLTVTSAQKNPTAFYLCASRQGTNEKLFFGSGTQLSVL.

V usage is TRBV5-1 and J usage is TRBJ2-3; D not resolved. The germline gives CDR1 SGHRS, CDR2 YFSETQ. This CDR3 comprises 16 residues. The V end was cut by 1 base, the J end by 0 bases, with 12 bases between. The CDR3 loop is CASSLTRATSTDTQYF. CDR3 DNA sequence: TGCGCCAGCAGCTTGACTCGCGCCACTAGCACAGATACGCAGTATTTT.

The V gene is TRBV30, the J gene TRBJ2-6, with D maybe TRBD1 (5 bases). The CDR3 is 19 amino acids. Between the trimmed V and J ends, which lost 1 base and 0 bases, there was a span of 19 bases. Germline values: CDR1 GTSNPN, CDR2 SVGIG (reference sequence). This CDR3 is CAWSARPGQGRSGANVLTF. CDR3 nucleotide sequence: TGTGCCTGGAGTGCCCGACCAGGACAAGGCCGCTCTGGGGCCAACGTCCTGACTTTC. The full variable domain, rest sourced from reference TRBV30 and TRBJ2-6, is SQTIHQWPATLVQPVGSPLSLECTVEGTSNPNLYWYRQAAGRGLQLLFYSVGIGQISSEVPQNLSASRPQDRQFILSSKKLLLSDSGFYLCAWSARPGQGRSGANVLTFGAGSRLTVL.

This chain connects TRBV6-1 to TRBJ2-7; 8 bases are shared with TRBD1. V trimming: 2 bases; J trimming: 6 bases; junction bases outside the gene matches: 0. CDR3 size: 12 residues. Germline V lookup: CDR1 MNHNS, CDR2 SASEGT. The CDR3 region has the DNA TGTGCCAGCAGTGAAACAGGGGGCGAGCAGTACTTC. Protein sequence: CASSETGGEQYF.

In its sample, this clone was seen once. This chain joins TRBV30 and TRBJ1-1, with 10 bases fitting TRBD1. Germline values: CDR1 GTSNPN, CDR2 SVGIG (reference sequence). Losses at the gene ends were 4 bases for V and 6 bases for J; bases not matched to a gene: 11. This CDR3 has 15 residues. The CDR3 is CAWNRDRGTLAEAFF. In DNA, the CDR3 is TGTGCCTGGAACCGGGACAGGGGTACGTTGGCTGAAGCTTTCTTT.

The CDR3 region has the DNA TGCGCCAGCAGCCAAGGACCTAGGGACAGGGATCTATATGGCTACACCTTC. Translation: CASSQGPRDRDLYGYTF. The V gene is TRBV4-1, the J gene TRBJ1-2; TRBD1 agrees at 9 bases. J lost 5 bases, V lost 1 base, and 11 bases had no gene match. CDR1 MGHRA and CDR2 YSYEKL come from the germline V gene. This CDR3 is built from 17 residues.

CDR3 region: CASSGTSGRLDEQFF. In DNA, the CDR3 is TGTGCCAGCAGTGGGACTAGCGGGAGATTGGATGAGCAGTTCTTC. J is TRBJ2-1 and V is TRBV25-1, with 13 bases lining up with TRBD2. Germline CDR1 MGHDK, CDR2 SYGVNS. J was trimmed by 8 bases and V by 4 bases; bases with no gene match: 5. The CDR3 loop spans 15 amino acids. Full variable domain (outside the CDR3, taken from reference TRBV25-1 and TRBJ2-1): EADIYQTPRYLVIGTGKKITLECSQTMGHDKMYWYQQDPGMELHLIHYSYGVNSTEKGDLSSESTVSRIRTEHFPLTLESARPSHTSQYLCASSGTSGRLDEQFFGPGTRLTVL.

The chain carries TRBV6-5 and TRBJ2-6, with D unresolved. Germline assignment: CDR1 MNHEY and CDR2 SVGAGI. The CDR3 sequence is 15 residues long. V lost 0 bases and J lost 2, with 5 bases in between. This CDR3 is CASSYSHTGANVLTF. CDR3 DNA sequence: TGTGCCAGCAGTTACTCCCACACTGGGGCCAACGTCCTGACTTTC.

The chain has TRBV6-1 and TRBJ1-2; maybe TRBD1 (5 bases). The CDR3 has 14 amino acids. Per the germline V gene, CDR1 is MNHNS and CDR2 is SASEGT. Trimming removed 0 bases from V and 4 bases from J, with 9 bases in between. The CDR3 coding sequence is TGTGCCAGCAGTGAAGCGGGGACTTCCTATGGCTACACCTTC. It is translated as CASSEAGTSYGYTF.

The V and J genes are TRBV4-1 and TRBJ2-1, with TRBD1 as a possible D gene (6 bases). Trimming cost V 0 bases and J 5 bases, with 20 bases left between them. The CDR3 covers 18 residues. Germline CDR1 reads MGHRA; CDR2 reads YSYEKL. The CDR3 reads CASSQDPSLGAWDNEQFF. In nucleotides, the CDR3 is TGCGCCAGCAGCCAAGACCCCTCCCTGGGGGCCTGGGACAATGAGCAGTTCTTC.

The sample holds one count of this clone. The chain recombines TRBV27 with TRBJ1-3, with 9 bases that match TRBD1. Unmatched junction bases numbered 16, after V lost 8 bases and J lost 5 bases. Germline lookup yields CDR1 MNHEY and CDR2 SMNVEV (reference sequence). The CDR3 is 17 residues long. CDR3 in amino acids: CASVPRAGQGVRNTIYF. In DNA form, the CDR3 reads TGTGCCAGCGTTCCGAGAGCGGGACAGGGTGTGAGAAACACCATATATTTT.

This chain joins TRBV30 and TRBJ2-2; tentative D call: TRBD2 (6 bases). The length of the CDR3 is 14 residues. Germline CDR1 is GTSNPN and CDR2 is SVGIG (reference sequence). Trimming removed 3 bases at V and 7 bases at J, with 15 bases between. DNA of the CDR3: TGTGCCTGGAGGACTAGGACAAGTGGCGGGGAGCTGTTTTTT. Translated: CAWRTRTSGGELFF.

V is TRBV6-2 or TRBV6-3 and J is TRBJ1-2, with TRBD1 matching 9 bases. Germline V CDR1 and CDR2: MNHEY, SVGEGT. The ends lost 2 bases at V and 7 bases at J; junction bases unmatched: 8. This CDR3 contains 15 residues. The DNA of the CDR3 is TGTGCCAGCAGTTACCCGACGACAGGGGGTGGTGGCTACACCTTC. It is translated as CASSYPTTGGGGYTF.

V and J are TRBV19 and TRBJ2-4, with a weak D call TRBD2 (5 bases). The germline V and J ends were trimmed by 5 bases and 5 bases, with 19 bases remaining between them. Germline lookup yields CDR1 LNHDA and CDR2 SQIVND (reference sequence). This CDR3 is built from 16 residues. The CDR3 DNA sequence: TGTGCCAGTAGTTCCCGAGCTCGGGGAAGAGAAAACATTCAGTACTTC. This sequence encodes CASSSRARGRENIQYF.

The chain couples TRBV27 to TRBJ2-7; 8 bases align to TRBD1. This CDR3 is 15 amino acids long. Looked up from germline, CDR1 is MNHEY and CDR2 is SMNVEV (reference sequence). V lost 3 bases to trimming and J lost 3 bases; unmatched junction nucleotides: 7. The CDR3 DNA follows: TGTGCCAGCAGTTTCCCGGGACAGGCCCTCTACGAGCAGTACTTC. The encoded protein is CASSFPGQALYEQYF.

This clone was counted only a few times. The chain couples TRBV12-3 or TRBV12-4 to TRBJ1-2, with 8 bases that match TRBD1. The trim removed 6 bases at V and 7 bases at J, leaving 4 bases unmatched. The CDR3 contains 12 residues. CDR3 sequence reads: CASSGTGRGYTF. The CDR3 bases are TGTGCCAGCAGCGGGACAGGACGTGGCTACACCTTC.

The chain couples TRBV6-5 to TRBJ2-5; 8 bases fit TRBD2. This CDR3 has 16 residues. Per the germline V gene, CDR1 is MNHEY and CDR2 is SVGAGI. With V trimmed by 0 bases and J by 3 bases, 6 bases remained unmatched. CDR3 in DNA: TGTGCCAGCAGTTACTCGTCCGGGACTAGTAAAGAGACCCAGTACTTC. Amino acids: CASSYSSGTSKETQYF.

V gene TRBV4-3 combines with J gene TRBJ2-6; 9 bases are a match to TRBD1. The CDR3 covers 20 residues. Germline loops: CDR1 LGHNA, CDR2 YSLEER. Germline trimming cut 1 base from V and 0 bases from J; bases unmatched to any gene: 10. The CDR3 here is CASSQAPQGALVSGANVLTF. CDR3 nucleotide sequence: TGCGCCAGCAGCCAAGCCCCACAGGGGGCGCTGGTCTCTGGGGCCAACGTCCTGACTTTC.